This T cell receptor (beta chain) was recovered during a study of blood T cell repertoires in COVID-19. Seattle's enrolled individuals joined amid active infection and were then monitored longitudinally. TCRdb's copy holds only in-frame clones and misses some; the assay was immunoSEQ multiplex PCR. The profile shows approximately 200,000 clones, approximately 78% of them singletons. CDR1 is MNHEY, CDR2 SVGAGI, per germline. Germline trimming cut 2 bases from V and 2 bases from J; bases unmatched to any gene: 3. The CDR3 has 16 residues. The sequencing input was peripheral blood. This chain uses TRBV6-5 with TRBJ2-2; TRBD1 matches at 9 bases. This TCR came from an elderly woman with COVID-19, enrolled during active disease. The CDR3 protein is CASSYGGQGNTGELFF. The CDR3 DNA sequence: TGTGCCAGCAGTTACGGGGGACAGGGTAACACCGGGGAGCTGTTTTTT.